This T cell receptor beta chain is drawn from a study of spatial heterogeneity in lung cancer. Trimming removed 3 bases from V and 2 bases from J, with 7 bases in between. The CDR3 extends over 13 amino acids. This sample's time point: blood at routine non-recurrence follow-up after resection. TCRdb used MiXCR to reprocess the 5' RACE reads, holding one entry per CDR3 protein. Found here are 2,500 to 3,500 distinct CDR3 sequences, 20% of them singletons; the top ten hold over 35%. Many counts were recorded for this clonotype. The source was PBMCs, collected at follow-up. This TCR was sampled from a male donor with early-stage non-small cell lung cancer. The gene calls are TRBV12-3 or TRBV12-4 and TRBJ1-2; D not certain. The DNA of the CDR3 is TGTGCCAGCAGTTTTGTCAGGAACTATGGCTACACCTTC. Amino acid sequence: CASSFVRNYGYTF.